This is a list of T cell receptor beta chains from one sample in a study of neoadjuvant anti-PD-1 for oral cavity cancer. The data were produced by immunoSEQ multiplex PCR, yet TCRdb's version contains in-frame clones alone and is incomplete. Among around 17,000 clones, roughly 69% were seen once, and the ten largest hold over 2%. Sequences were derived from PBMCs, sampled before nivolumab (anti-PD-1) treatment. The receptors derive from a person between 35 and 79 years old with oral cavity squamous cell carcinoma. CDR3s include the opening cysteine and the closing phenylalanine or tryptophan. The D gene is left open where the match is weak. Only some rows state a clone size, as once, few, many or a class for expanded clones.

>TRBV29-1|-|13|-|TRBJ2-7
CSVESSRNYEQYF
TGCAGCGTTGAATCTAGCCGAAACTACGAGCAGTACTTC
>TRBV9|-|15|TRBD1|TRBJ1-4
CASSAMGQPNEKLFF
TGTGCCAGCAGCGCTATGGGACAGCCTAATGAAAAACTGTTTTTT
>TRBV5-5|-|13|-|TRBJ2-3
CASSFASTDTQYF
TGTGCCAGCAGCTTCGCGAGCACAGATACGCAGTATTTT
>TRBV30|-|14|-|TRBJ1-4
CAWSVSPYNEKLFF
TGTGCCTGGAGTGTGAGCCCTTATAATGAAAAACTGTTTTTT
>TRBV2|-|14|TRBD2|TRBJ2-7
CASSLGTSLSEQYF
TGTGCCAGCAGCCTGGGGACTAGTCTTTCCGAGCAGTACTTC
>TRBV5-1|-|13|-|TRBJ1-3
CASSSGTGNTIYF
TGCGCCAGCAGCTCCGGGACGGGAAACACCATATATTTT
>TRBV6-6|-|15|TRBD2|TRBJ2-2
CASSYSREGTGELFF
TGTGCCAGCAGTTACTCCAGGGAGGGCACCGGGGAGCTGTTTTTT
>TRBV11-2|few|14|-|TRBJ1-2
CASSLREGVYGYTF
TGTGCCAGCAGCTTACGAGAGGGGGTCTATGGCTACACCTTC
>TRBV6-1|-|12|-|TRBJ2-4
CASSEGTNIQYF
TGTGCCAGCAGTGAAGGGACAAACATTCAGTACTTC
>TRBV7-6|-|15|TRBD2|TRBJ2-2
CASSLLLAGVGELFF
TGTGCCAGCAGCTTACTACTAGCGGGAGTAGGGGAGCTGTTTTTT
>TRBV5-1|-|18|-|TRBJ2-1
CASSLEVAEDSPYNEQFF
TGCGCCAGCAGCTTGGAAGTGGCCGAGGACAGTCCCTACAATGAGCAGTTCTTC
>TRBV6-5|once|14|-|TRBJ2-7
CASSYSGGAGGQYF
TGTGCCAGCAGTTACTCTGGGGGAGCTGGTGGGCAGTACTTC
>TRBV4-2|-|17|TRBD2|TRBJ2-7
CASSQDGRAGGVYEQYF
TGTGCCAGCAGCCAAGATGGTCGAGCGGGAGGAGTCTACGAGCAGTACTTC
>TRBV10-1|once|15|TRBD1|TRBJ2-5
CASSAGTANQETQYF
TGCGCCAGCAGTGCGGGGACAGCTAATCAAGAGACCCAGTACTTC